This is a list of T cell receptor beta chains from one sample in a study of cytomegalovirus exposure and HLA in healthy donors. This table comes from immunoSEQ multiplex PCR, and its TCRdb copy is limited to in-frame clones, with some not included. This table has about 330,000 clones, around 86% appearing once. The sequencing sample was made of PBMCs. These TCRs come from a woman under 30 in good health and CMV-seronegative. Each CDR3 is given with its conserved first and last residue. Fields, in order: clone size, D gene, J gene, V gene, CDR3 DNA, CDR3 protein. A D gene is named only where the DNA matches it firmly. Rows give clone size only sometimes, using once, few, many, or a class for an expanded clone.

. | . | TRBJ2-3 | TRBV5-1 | TGCGCCAGCAGCTTCCTCCCCGCGACAGTTAGCACAGATACGCAGTATTTT | CASSFLPATVSTDTQYF
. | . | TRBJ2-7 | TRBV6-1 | TGTGCCAGCAGTGTAGACTGGGACAATGGGAACGAGCAGTACTTC | CASSVDWDNGNEQYF
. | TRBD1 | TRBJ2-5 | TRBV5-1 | TGCGCCAGCAGCCACGGACAGGGGGGGAGCGAGACCCAGTACTTC | CASSHGQGGSETQYF
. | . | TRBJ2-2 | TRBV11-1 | TGTGCCAGCAGATTAGGAGCCGGGGAGCTGTTTTTT | CASRLGAGELFF
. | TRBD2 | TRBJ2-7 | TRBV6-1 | TGTGCCAGCAGTGAGGGACTAGCGGGTCTCTCCTCCTACGAGCAGTACTTC | CASSEGLAGLSSYEQYF
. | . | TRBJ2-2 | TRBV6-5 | TGTGCCAGCGTTCAGGTGAACACCGGGGAGCTGTTTTTT | CASVQVNTGELFF
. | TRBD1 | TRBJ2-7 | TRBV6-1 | TGTGCCACCCTCAGGGGAACAGGGGCCTACGAGCAGTACTTC | CATLRGTGAYEQYF
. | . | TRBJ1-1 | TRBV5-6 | TGTGCCAGCAGCTTCAGGCAGGGCAACACTGAAGCTTTCTTT | CASSFRQGNTEAFF
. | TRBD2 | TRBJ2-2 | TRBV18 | TGTGCCAGCTCCTTGCTAGCGGTTTGGAACACCGGGGAGCTGTTTTTT | CASSLLAVWNTGELFF
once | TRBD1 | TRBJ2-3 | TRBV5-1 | TGCGCCAGCTCCCGGGGACAGGGGGCATGGGGAGCGTTCACAGATACGCAGTATTTT | CASSRGQGAWGAFTDTQYF
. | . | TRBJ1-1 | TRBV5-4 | TGTGCCAGCAGCCCCGAAGGGGAAGTGAACACTGAAGCTTTCTTT | CASSPEGEVNTEAFF
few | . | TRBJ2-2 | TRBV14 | TGTGCCAGCAGCCAGGGTGGGGAGGACACCGGGGAGCTGTTTTTT | CASSQGGEDTGELFF
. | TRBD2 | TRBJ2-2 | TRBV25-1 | TGTGCCGCCAGGACTAGCGGGTCCTCGGACACCGGGGAGCTGTTTTTT | CAARTSGSSDTGELFF
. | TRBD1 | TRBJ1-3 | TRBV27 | TGTGCCAGCAGTTTATCCGGACAGGGAAGCTCTGGAAACACCATATATTTT | CASSLSGQGSSGNTIYF
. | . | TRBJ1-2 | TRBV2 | TGTGCCAGCAGTGAAGCTGAGACAAATGGCTACACCTTC | CASSEAETNGYTF
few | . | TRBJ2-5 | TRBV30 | TGTGCCTGGAGCCCTGGGGGGAGGGAGACCCAGTACTTC | CAWSPGGRETQYF
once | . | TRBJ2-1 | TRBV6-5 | TGTGCCAGCAGTCCTCGACGCGGGACGAATGAGCAGTTCTTC | CASSPRRGTNEQFF
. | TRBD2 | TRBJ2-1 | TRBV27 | TGTGCCAGCAGTCCCCTGGGGGAGGGATCCTACAATGAGCAGTTCTTC | CASSPLGEGSYNEQFF
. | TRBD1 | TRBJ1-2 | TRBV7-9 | TGTGCCAGCAGCTTTTTAGGGGGCGAAGACTATGGCTACACCTTC | CASSFLGGEDYGYTF
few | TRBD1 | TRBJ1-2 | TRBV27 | TGTGCCGCAAGGGACAGGGAAGGCTATGGCTACACCTTC | CAARDREGYGYTF
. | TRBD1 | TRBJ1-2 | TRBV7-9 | TGTGCCAGCAGCTCCGGGACAGGGAGGGGCTACACCTTC | CASSSGTGRGYTF
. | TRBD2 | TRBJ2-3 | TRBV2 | TGTGCCAGCAGTGAGAGCGGGAGGGGAAAAGATACGCAGTATTTT | CASSESGRGKDTQYF
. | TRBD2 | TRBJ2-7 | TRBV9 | TGTGCCAGCAGCGTTGGCGGGAGTAGGTCCTACGAGCAGTACTTC | CASSVGGSRSYEQYF
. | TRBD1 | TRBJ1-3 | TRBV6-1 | TGTGCCAGCAGTGGATCACAGGGGCACTCTGGAAACACCATATATTTT | CASSGSQGHSGNTIYF
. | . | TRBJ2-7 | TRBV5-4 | TGTGCCAGCAGCCCTACTCCCGGAACAGGGACCTACGAGCAGTACTTC | CASSPTPGTGTYEQYF
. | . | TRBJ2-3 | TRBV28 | TGTGCCAGCAGTTTCGCGGAGAGCACAGATACGCAGTATTTT | CASSFAESTDTQYF
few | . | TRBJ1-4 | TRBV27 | TGTGCCAGCAGTTTACTAGGCACTAATGAAAAACTGTTTTTT | CASSLLGTNEKLFF
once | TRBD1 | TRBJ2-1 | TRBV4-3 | TGCGCCAGCAGCCCAGGGACAGGGGGCGCAGAGAATGAGCAGTTCTTC | CASSPGTGGAENEQFF
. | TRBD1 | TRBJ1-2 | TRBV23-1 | TGCGCCAGCAGTCACTCGTCCCGGGACAGGCCCCCTAACTATGGCTACACCTTC | CASSHSSRDRPPNYGYTF
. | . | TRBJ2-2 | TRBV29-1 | TGCAGCGTTGAGCCAAGCCGAACCGGGGAGCTGTTTTTT | CSVEPSRTGELFF
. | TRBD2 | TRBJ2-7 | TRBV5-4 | TGTGCCAGCTGTCGTCACGGGGGAAGCGGGGGCGAGCAGTACTTC | CASCRHGGSGGEQYF
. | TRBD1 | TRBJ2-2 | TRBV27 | TGTGCCAGCAGCCGGTGGGGACAGGTAGCCGGGGAGCTGTTTTTT | CASSRWGQVAGELFF
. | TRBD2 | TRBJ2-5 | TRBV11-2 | TGTGCCAGCAGCTCGGGACTAGCGTCGGAGACCCAGTACTTC | CASSSGLASETQYF
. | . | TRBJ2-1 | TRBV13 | TGTGCCAGCAGCTTACGTCGGAGATTCAATGAGCAGTTCTTC | CASSLRRRFNEQFF
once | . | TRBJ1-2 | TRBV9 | TGTGCCAGCAGCGTAGTGGGCAGCCAAGTTGGCTACACCTTC | CASSVVGSQVGYTF
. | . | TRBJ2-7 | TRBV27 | TGTGCCAGCAGACCCGCAGGGTCCTACGAGCAGTACTTC | CASRPAGSYEQYF
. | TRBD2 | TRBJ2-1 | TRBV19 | TGTGCCAGTAGTATAGGGGCCGGGGGGGCTCCCGGCAATGAGCAGTTCTTC | CASSIGAGGAPGNEQFF
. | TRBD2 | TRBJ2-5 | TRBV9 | TGTGCCAGCAGCGTGGCCGGGAGGGAAGAGACCCAGTACTTC | CASSVAGREETQYF
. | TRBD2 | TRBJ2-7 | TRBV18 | TGTGCCAGCTCACCTAATCCGGCAGGACTAGCGGGAAAGACCTACGAGCAGTACTTC | CASSPNPAGLAGKTYEQYF
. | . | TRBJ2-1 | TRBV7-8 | TGTGCCAGCAGCCAGGAGGGGGGGGTCACTCCCGTCAGCTCCTACAATGAGCAGTTCTTC | CASSQEGGVTPVSSYNEQFF
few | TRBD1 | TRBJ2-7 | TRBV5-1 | TGCGCCAGCAGCTCCGGGACAGAAACCTACGAGCAGTACTTC | CASSSGTETYEQYF
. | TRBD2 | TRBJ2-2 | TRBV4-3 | TGCGCCAGCAGCCTTGTGCGGGAGGCGACCGGGGAGCTGTTTTTT | CASSLVREATGELFF
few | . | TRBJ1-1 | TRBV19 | TGTGCCAGCCACCAGGGGAATGAAGCTTTCTTT | CASHQGNEAFF
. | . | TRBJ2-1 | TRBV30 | TGTGCCTGGAGTTCAGGGGCCAGCTACAATGAGCAGTTCTTC | CAWSSGASYNEQFF
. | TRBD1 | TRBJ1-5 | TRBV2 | TGTGCCAGCATGCGAGGGGGCAGGCAGCCCCAGCATTTT | CASMRGGRQPQHF
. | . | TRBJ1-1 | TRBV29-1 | TGCAGCGTTACTGTCTACAGCTCGAACACTGAAGCTTTCTTT | CSVTVYSSNTEAFF
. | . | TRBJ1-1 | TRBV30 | TGTGCCTGGAGTGCCGCCGGCAGGCTGAACACTGAAGCTTTCTTT | CAWSAAGRLNTEAFF
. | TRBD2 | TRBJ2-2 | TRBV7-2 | TGTGCCAGCAGCTTATCGGAGGGACTAGTGGCCGGGGAGCTGTTTTTT | CASSLSEGLVAGELFF
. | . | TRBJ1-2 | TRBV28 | TGTGCCAGCAGCCCCGGGAGGGTGGGTGGCTACACCTTC | CASSPGRVGGYTF
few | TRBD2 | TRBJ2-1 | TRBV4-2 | TGTGCCAGCAGCCAAGATGAGGCTAGCGGGAGGAATGAGCAGTTCTTC | CASSQDEASGRNEQFF
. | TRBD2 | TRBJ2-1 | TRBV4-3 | TGCGCCAGCAGTCCAAGGTTAGGGACTAGTGCCGGCGATGAGCAGTTCTTC | CASSPRLGTSAGDEQFF
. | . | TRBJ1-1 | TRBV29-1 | TGCAGCTCCCCCGGGGACTCGAACAGAAGAGAAGCTTTCTTT | CSSPGDSNRREAFF
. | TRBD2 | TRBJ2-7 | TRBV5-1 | TGCGCCAGCAGCTTTAGCGGGGGAGAAGGTATGGAGCAGTACTTC | CASSFSGGEGMEQYF